These 27 T cell receptor beta chains were all obtained from the same sample, sequenced in a study of T cells after yellow fever vaccination. TCRdb reprocessed the 5' RACE reads via MiXCR and lists one record per CDR3 protein. The sample has 360,000 or so distinct CDR3 sequences; roughly 10% are singletons. The starting material was PBMCs, obtained on the day of the first yellow fever vaccination. The receptor set was obtained from a man aged 18 to 30 who received the YFV17D yellow fever vaccine.

In its sample, this clonotype was seen a few times. This sequence joins TRBV4-1 and TRBJ1-5; TRBD1 matches at 7 bases. CDR1 is MGHRA and CDR2 is YSYEKL in the germline V gene. Unmatched junction bases numbered 5, after V lost 4 bases and J lost 2 bases. The CDR3 extends over 15 amino acids. The CDR3 DNA reads TGCGCCAGCAGCCGTTCAGGGGGTGGCAATCAGCCCCAGCATTTT. Translated: CASSRSGGGNQPQHF.

The V gene is TRBV7-2, the J gene TRBJ2-2; D unclear. The ends were cut back, 5 bases at V and 6 bases at J, with 10 bases in the middle. The CDR3 spans 13 residues. The germline V gene encodes CDR1 SGHTA and CDR2 FQGNSA. This CDR3 reads CASSPSKAGELFF. The DNA for the CDR3 is TGTGCCAGCAGCCCATCCAAGGCCGGGGAGCTGTTTTTT. The variable domain in full, completed from reference TRBV7-2 and TRBJ2-2, reads GAGVSQSPSNKVTEKGKDVELRCDPISGHTALYWYRQSLGQGLEFLIYFQGNSAPDKSGLPSDRFSAERTGGSVSTLTIQRTQQEDSAVYLCASSPSKAGELFFGEGSRLTVL.

V and J are TRBV4-1 and TRBJ2-7; D might be TRBD1 (5 bases). V shed 5 bases and J shed 6 bases, with 17 bases lying between them. Germline V CDR1 and CDR2: MGHRA, YSYEKL. The CDR3 has 14 residues. The CDR3 sequence is CASSSQGGRLEQYF. The CDR3 nucleotides are TGCGCCAGCAGCTCCCAGGGCGGACGGCTCGAGCAGTACTTC.

This clonotype was counted at least ten times. The rearrangement joins TRBV24-1 to TRBJ2-1; the D gene is possibly TRBD2 (6 bases). The CDR3 runs to 15 residues. Germline CDR1 KGHDR, CDR2 SFDVKD. The germline V and J ends were trimmed by 2 bases and 2 bases, with 9 bases remaining between them. CDR3 DNA sequence: TGTGCCACCAGTGATTCGACTAGGGCCTACAATGAGCAGTTCTTC. Protein sequence: CATSDSTRAYNEQFF.

The chain uses TRBV5-4 and TRBJ2-5; the match to TRBD2 covers 12 bases. CDR3 length: 14 amino acids. Germline loops: CDR1 SGHNT, CDR2 YYREEE (reference sequence). The CDR3 bases are TGTGCGTTATCTAGCGGGGGGGTTCGGGAGACCCAGTACTTC. Its translation is CALSSGGVRETQYF.

The rearrangement joins TRBV29-1 to TRBJ2-5, with 7 bases that match TRBD1. Germline CDR1 is SQVTM and CDR2 is ANQGSEA. This CDR3 has 14 amino acids. The V and J ends lost 7 bases and 5 bases, in that order; junction bases with no gene match: 13. The CDR3 nucleotides read TGCAGCGCCCCCGACAGGGTCATCCGGGAGACCCAGTACTTC. Protein sequence: CSAPDRVIRETQYF.

This rearrangement joins TRBV5-4 to TRBJ2-3; TRBD2 is a possible D gene (7 bases). The V end was cut by 7 bases, the J end by 3 bases, with 18 bases between. This CDR3 contains 15 residues. Germline CDR1 SGHNT, CDR2 YYREEE (reference sequence). The CDR3 DNA reads TGTGCCAGCGTAATGGGGGGGGGCCGGACAGATACGCAGTATTTT. Translated: CASVMGGGRTDTQYF.

Here the CDR3 reads CASSSRGGPADTQYF. In nucleotides, the CDR3 is TGTGCCAGCAGCTCCCGCGGCGGGCCCGCAGATACGCAGTATTTT. This rearrangement joins TRBV7-3 to TRBJ2-3; D is possibly TRBD2 (5 bases). Trimming took 4 bases from V and 4 from J, leaving 15 bases between them. Germline V lookup: CDR1 SGHTA, CDR2 FQGTGA. The CDR3 has 15 amino acids. Based on the CDR3 plus reference TRBV7-3 and TRBJ2-3, the full variable domain is GAGVSQTPSNKVTEKGKYVELRCDPISGHTALYWYRQSLGQGPEFLIYFQGTGAADDSGLPNDRFFAVRPEGSVSTLKIQRTERGDSAVYLCASSSRGGPADTQYFGPGTRLTVL.

This clonotype was counted between two and nine times. The genes are TRBV6-1 and TRBJ2-5; D not certain. Germline V gene data show CDR1 as MNHNS and CDR2 as SASEGT. Trimming left V 5 bases short and J 1 base short, with 14 bases between. There are 15 residues in the CDR3. The CDR3 sequence is CASSPLLWGQETQYF. CDR3 coding DNA: TGTGCCAGCAGTCCCCTCCTGTGGGGCCAAGAGACCCAGTACTTC.

In this sample, this clonotype turned up many times. V is TRBV9 and J is TRBJ2-7, with TRBD2 identical over 7 bases. In germline, CDR1 is SGDLS, CDR2 YYNGEE. This CDR3 has 15 amino acids. Trimming cost V 3 bases and J 2 bases; bases outside gene matches: 8. The CDR3: CASSAGRTRAYEQYF. CDR3 DNA sequence: TGTGCCAGCAGCGCAGGGCGGACTAGGGCCTACGAGCAGTACTTC.

The J gene is TRBJ2-1, the V gene TRBV6-5; 13 bases agree with TRBD2. This CDR3 comprises 16 residues. V lost 0 bases, J lost 8 bases, and 4 bases stayed unmatched. CDR1 and CDR2 (germline): MNHEY, SVGAGI. The CDR3, as DNA: TGTGCCAGCAGTTACTCCCGGACTAGCGGGGGTCATGAGCAGTTCTTC. Translating gives CASSYSRTSGGHEQFF.

CDR3 in amino acids: CASSLRVPYRSSYNEQFF. Here the CDR3 DNA reads TGCGCCAGCAGCTTACGGGTGCCATACCGAAGCTCCTACAATGAGCAGTTCTTC. The chain joins TRBV5-1 to TRBJ2-1; no clear D gene. Germline V lookup: CDR1 SGHRS, CDR2 YFSETQ. CDR3 size: 18 residues. The germline V and J ends were trimmed by 2 bases and 0 bases, with 18 bases remaining between them.

This clonotype has at least ten counts. At one end the junction does not follow the germline gene, possibly because of a read error. The chain joins TRBV10-1 to TRBJ1-1; D is uncertain. CDR1 is WNHNN, CDR2 SYGVQD, per germline (reference sequence). The CDR3 totals 13 residues. The CDR3 nucleotides read TGCGCCAGCAGTGGACAAGTGAACGCTGAAGCTTTCTTT. It encodes CASSGQVNAEAFF.

This clonotype showed up just a few times. The CDR3 region is CASSQGLAGGPSYNEQFF. DNA for the CDR3: TGCGCCAGCAGCCAAGGCCTAGCGGGGGGGCCGTCCTACAATGAGCAGTTCTTC. This rearrangement joins TRBV4-1 to TRBJ2-1; the match to TRBD2 covers 12 bases. V was pared by 1 base and J by 1 base, with 5 bases of the junction left unmatched. This CDR3 comprises 18 residues. The V gene's germline CDR1 is MGHRA and CDR2 YSYEKL.

This clonotype showed up just a few times. The chain joins TRBV11-1 to TRBJ2-5, with TRBD2 as a possible D gene (6 bases). The ends were cut back, 3 bases at V and 3 bases at J, with 11 bases in the middle. The CDR3 sequence is 14 residues long. Per germline, CDR1 SGHAT and CDR2 FQDESV (reference sequence). In DNA, the CDR3 is TGTGCCAGCAGCTTTTTGGGGGGAGAAGAGACCCAGTACTTC. It is translated as CASSFLGGEETQYF.

This clonotype was seen at least ten times. The gene calls are TRBV12-3 or TRBV12-4 and TRBJ2-2; 7 bases are shared with TRBD1. The CDR3 spans 13 residues. Trimming at V came to 6 bases and at J to 5 bases, leaving 3 bases not matched to a gene. CDR3 nucleotide sequence: TGTGCCAGCAGCCCGACAGGGACCGGGGAGCTGTTTTTT. Amino acids: CASSPTGTGELFF.

V usage is TRBV29-1 and J usage is TRBJ1-2, with no clear D. This CDR3 is built from 13 residues. In germline, CDR1 is SQVTM, CDR2 ANQGSEA. V lost 1 base and J 5 bases, leaving 11 bases between the germline ends. The CDR3 is CSVEGQKTYGYTF. Written as DNA, the CDR3 is TGCAGCGTTGAAGGTCAGAAGACTTATGGCTACACCTTC. Variable domain in full (rest from reference TRBV29-1 and TRBJ1-2): SAVISQKPSRDICQRGTSLTIQCQVDSQVTMMFWYRQQPGQSLTLIATANQGSEATYESGFVIDKFPISRPNLTFSTLTVSNMSPEDSSIYLCSVEGQKTYGYTFGSGTRLTVV.

There are a few counts of this clonotype. This chain's CDR3 is CASSPQTGTYNEQFF. The CDR3 DNA is TGTGCCAGCAGCCCACAGACCGGAACCTACAATGAGCAGTTCTTC. The chain uses TRBV7-2 and TRBJ2-1; no clear D gene. The germline gives CDR1 SGHTA, CDR2 FQGNSA. The CDR3 is 15 residues long. The V and J ends lost 5 bases and 2 bases respectively, with 13 bases between them.

This clonotype was counted a few times. The chain combines TRBV7-3 with TRBJ1-2; the D gene is possibly TRBD1 (6 bases). The germline V and J ends were trimmed by 4 bases and 5 bases, with 20 bases remaining between them. Germline CDR1 is SGHTA and CDR2 is FQGTGA. The CDR3 runs to 16 residues. Here the CDR3 DNA reads TGTGCCAGCAGCTACGACGGGGGCACAGGAGGGTATGGCTACACCTTC. Its translation: CASSYDGGTGGYGYTF.

The V and J genes are TRBV18 and TRBJ2-2; no clear D gene. Deletions cut 3 bases from V and 5 bases from J, with 16 bases between. This CDR3 has 16 amino acids. From germline, CDR1 is KGHSH and CDR2 LQKENI. CDR3 in amino acids: CASSPRTGLGTGELFF. CDR3 nucleotide sequence: TGTGCCAGCTCACCTAGGACGGGCCTCGGTACCGGGGAGCTGTTTTTT.

The chain couples TRBV4-3 to TRBJ1-2; D unclear. From germline, CDR1 is LGHNA and CDR2 YSLEER. The CDR3 runs 15 residues. V was pared by 0 bases and J by 4 bases, with 12 bases between. The CDR3 DNA follows: TGCGCCAGCAGCCAAGATCGTTGGCAGTCCTATGGCTACACCTTC. It is translated as CASSQDRWQSYGYTF.

This clonotype was seen more than once but under ten times. The chain is built from TRBV11-2 and TRBJ1-1; D uncertain. The CDR3 is 13 residues long. Germline CDR1 is SGHAT and CDR2 is FQNNGV. The V gene lost 4 bases and the J gene lost 0 bases, with 6 bases spanning the gap. As DNA, the CDR3 is TGTGCCAGCAGCTCCCAGATGAACACTGAAGCTTTCTTT. Amino acid sequence: CASSSQMNTEAFF.

The rearrangement links TRBV12-3 or TRBV12-4 to TRBJ1-2; unclear D gene. The CDR3 length is 13 residues. The V and J ends lost 3 bases and 2 bases respectively, with 7 bases between them. DNA for the CDR3: TGTGCCAGCAGTTTCGAACGAAACTATGGCTACACCTTC. Translating gives CASSFERNYGYTF.

The chain is built from TRBV12-3 or TRBV12-4 and TRBJ2-2; tentatively, D is TRBD2 (6 bases). V was cut by 4 bases and J by 7 bases, with 10 bases left in between. CDR3 length equals 13 residues. CDR3 coding DNA: TGTGCCAGCAGTTATGAGCGGGTCGGGGAGCTGTTTTTT. It translates to CASSYERVGELFF.

This clonotype was counted a few times. This sequence joins TRBV7-8 and TRBJ2-1; no clear D. The ends were cut back, 1 base at V and 12 bases at J, with 13 bases in the middle. The length of the CDR3 is 13 residues. CDR1 SGHVS and CDR2 FQNEAQ come from the germline V gene. The CDR3 region has the DNA TGTGCCAGCAGCTTAGATCGAATGGCCCGGCAGTTCTTC. Protein sequence: CASSLDRMARQFF.

This clonotype showed up many times. The genes are TRBV5-1 and TRBJ2-3; weak D call: TRBD1 (6 bases). This CDR3 is 14 amino acids long. The germline gives CDR1 SGHRS, CDR2 YFSETQ. Trimming removed 0 bases from V and 5 bases from J, with 10 bases in between. CDR3 in amino acids: CASSLEGGEDTQYF. The CDR3 region has the DNA TGCGCCAGCAGCTTGGAAGGGGGTGAAGATACGCAGTATTTT.

This clonotype was seen more than once but under ten times. The gene calls are TRBV4-1 and TRBJ1-5; a possible D gene is TRBD1 (5 bases). V lost 0 bases, J lost 10 bases, and 13 bases lay in between. Germline V gene sequence: CDR1 MGHRA, CDR2 YSYEKL. The CDR3 has 14 amino acids. For the CDR3, the DNA is TGCGCCAGCAGCCAAGATACAGGATATCGACCCCAGCATTTT. This codes for CASSQDTGYRPQHF.